The present entry profiles one TCR beta chain with its context. These data come from a study of blood T cell repertoires in COVID-19. Across the study: Sites in the United States, Italy and Spain provided acute and convalescent COVID-19 samples. T cells, B-cell-depleted T cells, or PBMCs provided the cDNA or gDNA that served as material.

The trim removed 5 bases at V and 3 bases at J, leaving 6 bases unmatched. CDR1 and CDR2 from the germline V gene are LNHDA and SQIVND (reference sequence). The CDR3 has 15 residues. Original analysis: Estimation of nucleated cell counts was performed using reference gene primer amplification. Sequencing used immunoSEQ multiplex PCR; TCRdb keeps in-frame clones, though not all of them. V and J calls plus clone size are reproduced from that table; the DNA served to infer D and trimming. The sample shows about 73,000 clones, over 75% of them seen only once. The clonotype was recovered from a woman in her sixties or seventies with acute or convalescent COVID-19. Sequenced sample: peripheral blood. The chain carries TRBV19 and TRBJ2-1; 8 bases agree with TRBD2. CDR3: CASSPSGGYYNEQFF. Here the CDR3 DNA reads TGTGCCAGTAGTCCCAGCGGGGGATACTACAATGAGCAGTTCTTC. Using reference TRBV19 and TRBJ2-1 for the parts outside the CDR3, the full variable domain is DGGITQSPKYLFRKEGQNVTLSCEQNLNHDAMYWYRQDPGQGLRLIYYSQIVNDFQKGDIAEGYSVSREKKESFPLTVTSAQKNPTAFYLCASSPSGGYYNEQFFGPGTRLTVL.